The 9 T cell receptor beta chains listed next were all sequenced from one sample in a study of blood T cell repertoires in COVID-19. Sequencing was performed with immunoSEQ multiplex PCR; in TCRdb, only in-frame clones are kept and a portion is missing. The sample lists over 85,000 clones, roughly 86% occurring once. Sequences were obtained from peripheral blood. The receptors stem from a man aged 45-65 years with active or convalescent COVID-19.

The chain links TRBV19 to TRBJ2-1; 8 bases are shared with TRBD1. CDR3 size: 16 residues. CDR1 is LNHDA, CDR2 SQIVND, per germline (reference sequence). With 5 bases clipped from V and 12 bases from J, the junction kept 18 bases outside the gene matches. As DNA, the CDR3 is TGTGCCAGTAGTCTTAACCGACAGGGGATTTTTGCAGGGCAGTTCTTC. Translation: CASSLNRQGIFAGQFF.

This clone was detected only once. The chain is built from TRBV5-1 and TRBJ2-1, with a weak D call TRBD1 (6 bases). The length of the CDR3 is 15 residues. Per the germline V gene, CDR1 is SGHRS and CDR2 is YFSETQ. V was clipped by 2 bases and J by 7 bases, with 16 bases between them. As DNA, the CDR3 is TGCGCCAGCAGCTTAGGGACACGAGGGGGTAATGAGCAGTTCTTC. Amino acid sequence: CASSLGTRGGNEQFF. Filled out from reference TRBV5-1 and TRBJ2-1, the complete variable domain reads KAGVTQTPRYLIKTRGQQVTLSCSPISGHRSVSWYQQTPGQGLQFLFEYFSETQRNKGNFPGRFSGRQFSNSRSEMNVSTLELGDSALYLCASSLGTRGGNEQFFGPGTRLTVL.

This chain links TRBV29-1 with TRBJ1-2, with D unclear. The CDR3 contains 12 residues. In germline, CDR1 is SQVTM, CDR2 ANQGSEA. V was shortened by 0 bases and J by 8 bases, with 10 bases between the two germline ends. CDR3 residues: CSVEDPRSGYTF. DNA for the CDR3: TGCAGCGTTGAAGACCCCAGGTCGGGCTACACCTTC.

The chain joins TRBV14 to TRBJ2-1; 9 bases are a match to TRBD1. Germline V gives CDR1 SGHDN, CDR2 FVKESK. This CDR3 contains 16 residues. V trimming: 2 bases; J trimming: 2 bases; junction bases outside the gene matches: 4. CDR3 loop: CASSQKQGATYNEQFF. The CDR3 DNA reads TGTGCCAGCAGCCAAAAACAGGGGGCCACCTACAATGAGCAGTTCTTC.

The DNA for the CDR3 is TGTGCCAGCAGTTTCGGGACAGAAAGTCAGCCCCAGCATTTT. Residues: CASSFGTESQPQHF. V usage is TRBV27 and J usage is TRBJ1-5; 7 nucleotides align to TRBD1. Germline CDR1 and CDR2: MNHEY and SMNVEV (reference sequence). The CDR3 covers 14 residues. With 3 bases clipped from V and 6 bases from J, the junction kept 5 bases outside the gene matches.

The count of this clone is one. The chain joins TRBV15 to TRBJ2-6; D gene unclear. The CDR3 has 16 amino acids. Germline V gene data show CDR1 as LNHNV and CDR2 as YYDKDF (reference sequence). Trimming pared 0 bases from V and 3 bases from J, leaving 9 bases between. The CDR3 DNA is TGTGCCACCAGCAGAGATCGGGTTGTTGGGGCCAACGTCCTGACTTTC. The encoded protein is CATSRDRVVGANVLTF.

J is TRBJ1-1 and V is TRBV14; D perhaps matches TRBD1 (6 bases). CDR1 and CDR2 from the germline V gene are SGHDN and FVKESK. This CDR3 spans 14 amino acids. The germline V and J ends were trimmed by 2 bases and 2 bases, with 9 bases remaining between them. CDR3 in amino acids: CASSQQGGNTEAFF. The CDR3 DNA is TGTGCCAGCAGCCAACAAGGGGGAAACACTGAAGCTTTCTTT.

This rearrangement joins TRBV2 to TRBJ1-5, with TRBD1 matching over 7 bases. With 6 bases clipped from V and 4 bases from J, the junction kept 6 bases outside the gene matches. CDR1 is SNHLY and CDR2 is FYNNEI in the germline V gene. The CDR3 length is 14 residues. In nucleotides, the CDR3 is TGTGCCAGCAGGGCACTGGGACAGAATCAGCCCCAGCATTTT. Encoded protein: CASRALGQNQPQHF. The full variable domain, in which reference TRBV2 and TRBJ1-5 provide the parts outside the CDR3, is EPEVTQTPSHQVTQMGQEVILRCVPISNHLYFYWYRQILGQKVEFLVSFYNNEISEKSEIFDDQFSVERPDGSNFTLKIRSTKLEDSAMYFCASRALGQNQPQHFGDGTRLSIL.

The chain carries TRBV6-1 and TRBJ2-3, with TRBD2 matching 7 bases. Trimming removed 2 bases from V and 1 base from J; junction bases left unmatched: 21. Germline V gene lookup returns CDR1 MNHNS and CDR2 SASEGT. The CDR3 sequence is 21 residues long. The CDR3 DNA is TGTGCCAGCAGTGAAAGGGCAACTAGCAGTGGGGGGGGATGGGGCACAGATACGCAGTATTTT. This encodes CASSERATSSGGGWGTDTQYF.